This TCR beta chain was identified during a study of blood T cell repertoires in COVID-19. Sequencing was performed with immunoSEQ multiplex PCR; in TCRdb, only in-frame clones are kept and a portion is missing. The sample holds tens of thousands of clones; 82% are singletons and the top ten take almost 7%. This CDR3 region has 15 residues. Trimming at V came to 11 bases and at J to 4 bases, leaving 11 bases not matched to a gene. The germline V gene has CDR1 MDHEN and CDR2 SYDVKM. The TCR originated in a man aged 45-60 years with active or convalescent COVID-19. Sequenced sample: peripheral blood. The chain joins TRBV28 to TRBJ2-6, with 7 bases that match TRBD2. The CDR3 region is CAHGRGLGGANVLTF. In DNA form, the CDR3 reads TGTGCCCATGGGAGGGGCCTGGGGGGGGCCAACGTCCTGACTTTC.